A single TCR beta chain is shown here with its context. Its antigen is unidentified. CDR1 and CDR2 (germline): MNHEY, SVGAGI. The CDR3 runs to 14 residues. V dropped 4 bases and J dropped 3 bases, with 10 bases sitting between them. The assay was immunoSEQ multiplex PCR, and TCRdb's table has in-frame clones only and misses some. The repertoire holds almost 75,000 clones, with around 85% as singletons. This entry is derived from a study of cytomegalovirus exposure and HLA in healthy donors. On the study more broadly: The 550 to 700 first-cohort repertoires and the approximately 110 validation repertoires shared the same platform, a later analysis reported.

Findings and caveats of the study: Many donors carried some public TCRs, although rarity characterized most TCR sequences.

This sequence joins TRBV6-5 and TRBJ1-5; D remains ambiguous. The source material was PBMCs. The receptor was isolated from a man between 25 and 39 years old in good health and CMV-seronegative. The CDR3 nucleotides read TGTGCCAGCAGTTCTTTCCAGTACAATCAGCCCCAGCATTTT. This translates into CASSSFQYNQPQHF.